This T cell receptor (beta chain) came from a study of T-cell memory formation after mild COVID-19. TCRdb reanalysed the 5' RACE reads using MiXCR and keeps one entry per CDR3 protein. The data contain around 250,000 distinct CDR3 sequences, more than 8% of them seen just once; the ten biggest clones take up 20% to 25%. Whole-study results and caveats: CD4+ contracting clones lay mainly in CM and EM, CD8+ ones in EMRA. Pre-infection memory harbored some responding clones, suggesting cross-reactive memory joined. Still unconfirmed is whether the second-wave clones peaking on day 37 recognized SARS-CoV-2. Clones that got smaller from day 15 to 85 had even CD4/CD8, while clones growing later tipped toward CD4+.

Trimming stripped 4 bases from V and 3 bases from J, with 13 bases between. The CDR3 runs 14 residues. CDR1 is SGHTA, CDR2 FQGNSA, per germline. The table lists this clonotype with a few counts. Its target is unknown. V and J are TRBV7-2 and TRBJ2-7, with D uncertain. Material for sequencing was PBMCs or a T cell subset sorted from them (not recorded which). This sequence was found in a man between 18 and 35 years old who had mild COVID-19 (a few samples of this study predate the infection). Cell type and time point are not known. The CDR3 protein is CASSSRVMDYEQYF. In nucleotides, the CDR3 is TGTGCCAGCAGCTCCCGGGTTATGGACTACGAGCAGTACTTC.